Below are 24 T cell receptor beta chains sequenced from a single sample in a study of cytomegalovirus exposure and HLA in healthy donors. This PCR relied on a set of 60 Vbeta primers and 13 Jbeta primers. Assay: immunoSEQ multiplex PCR; the TCRdb copy retains only in-frame clones and omits some. This table has under 150,000 clones, about 79% appearing once. The sample was PBMCs. All receptors come from a man over 45 in good health and CMV-seronegative.

In DNA form, the CDR3 reads TGTGCCAGCAGCTCCGACGGTGAGGTTGGCGGAAACACCATATATTTT. Translated, it gives CASSSDGEVGGNTIYF. J is TRBJ1-3 and V is TRBV13; D remains unclear. The CDR3 runs to 16 residues. V lost 4 bases, J lost 4 bases, and 17 bases lay in between. CDR1 is PRHDT, CDR2 FYEKMQ, per germline (reference sequence).

The J gene is TRBJ2-7, the V gene TRBV30, with TRBD2 as a possible D gene (7 bases). The ends were cut back, 2 bases at V and 7 bases at J, with 15 bases in the middle. Germline CDR1 GTSNPN, CDR2 SVGIG (reference sequence). The length of the CDR3 is 13 residues. The CDR3 is CAWSRGGGEEQYF. In DNA form, the CDR3 reads TGTGCCTGGAGTCGAGGGGGGGGCGAAGAGCAGTACTTC.

The gene calls are TRBV27 and TRBJ2-7; 7 positions match TRBD1. Losses at the gene ends were 5 bases for V and 2 bases for J; bases not matched to a gene: 3. CDR1 and CDR2 (germline): MNHEY, SMNVEV (reference sequence). This CDR3 comprises 13 residues. CDR3 bases: TGTGCCAGCAGTCCGGGGACAGCCTACGAGCAGTACTTC. Its translation is CASSPGTAYEQYF.

The V and J genes are TRBV9 and TRBJ1-5; maybe TRBD1 (5 bases). This CDR3 is 14 amino acids long. Per the germline V gene, CDR1 is SGDLS and CDR2 is YYNGEE. The ends were cut back, 2 bases at V and 3 bases at J, with 9 bases in the middle. DNA of the CDR3: TGTGCCAGCAGCGTGGGGCAGAACAATCAGCCCCAGCATTTT. This sequence encodes CASSVGQNNQPQHF.

The chain carries TRBV11-3 and TRBJ2-5; D is perhaps TRBD1 (5 bases). Germline CDR1 is SGHNT and CDR2 is YENEEA. With 5 bases removed from V and 3 bases from J, the gap between germline ends came to 10 bases. The CDR3 totals 13 residues. The CDR3, as DNA: TGTGCCAGCAGCGGTGGACAAAAAGAGACCCAGTACTTC. It encodes CASSGGQKETQYF. Complete variable domain (other parts from reference TRBV11-3 and TRBJ2-5): EAGVVQSPRYKIIEKKQPVAFWCNPISGHNTLYWYLQNLGQGPELLIRYENEEAVDDSQLPKDRFSAERLKGVDSTLKIQPAELGDSAVYLCASSGGQKETQYFGPGTRLLVL.

Here the CDR3 reads CASSYSPGQLTDTQYF. The DNA of the CDR3 is TGTGCCAGCAGTTACTCCCCGGGACAGCTTACAGATACGCAGTATTTT. The chain couples TRBV6-5 to TRBJ2-3; 7 nucleotides line up with TRBD1. The germline gives CDR1 MNHEY, CDR2 SVGAGI. Trimming at V came to 0 bases and at J to 3 bases, leaving 6 bases not matched to a gene. This CDR3 is 16 amino acids long.

A single count supports this clone. V usage is TRBV29-1 and J usage is TRBJ1-5; 12 bases align to TRBD1. The germline gives CDR1 SQVTM, CDR2 ANQGSEA. Germline trimming cut 7 bases from V and 6 bases from J; bases unmatched to any gene: 10. This CDR3 contains 15 residues. The CDR3, as DNA: TGCAGCGGTCCGGGACAGGGGGCATCATTTCAGCCCCAGCATTTT. Its translation: CSGPGQGASFQPQHF. The full variable domain, with the rest looked up from reference TRBV29-1 and TRBJ1-5, is SAVISQKPSRDICQRGTSLTIQCQVDSQVTMMFWYRQQPGQSLTLIATANQGSEATYESGFVIDKFPISRPNLTFSTLTVSNMSPEDSSIYLCSGPGQGASFQPQHFGDGTRLSIL.

V and J are TRBV10-2 and TRBJ2-5; D perhaps matches TRBD2 (7 bases). The closer fit of TRBJ2-7 to the DNA end suggests the J call may be wrong. From germline, CDR1 is WSHSY and CDR2 SAAADI. The CDR3 is 13 residues long. This CDR3 is CASSKGGLYEQYF. CDR3 nucleotides: TGCGCCAGCAGTAAGGGGGGGCTCTACGAGCAGTACTTC.

The V call is TRBV5-1, the J call TRBJ2-5; the D gene is possibly TRBD1 (5 bases). From germline, CDR1 is SGHRS and CDR2 YFSETQ. The germline V and J ends were trimmed by 3 bases and 0 bases, with 18 bases remaining between them. The CDR3 runs to 17 residues. The CDR3 region is CASSSNRQNRYQETQYF. The CDR3 coding sequence is TGCGCCAGCAGCTCGAACCGACAGAACAGGTACCAAGAGACCCAGTACTTC.

The rearrangement joins TRBV15 to TRBJ1-1, with 9 bases matching TRBD1. V was clipped by 3 bases and J by 9 bases; unmatched bases: 2. The CDR3 is 12 residues long. Germline CDR1 LNHNV, CDR2 YYDKDF (reference sequence). CDR3 coding DNA: TGTGCCACCAGCAGCACAGGGGGCAAAGCTTTCTTT. Protein product: CATSSTGGKAFF.

The DNA of the CDR3 is TGTGCCAGCAGCTTAGGCAGGGGCAACACCGGGGAGCTGTTTTTT. Translating it yields CASSLGRGNTGELFF. The chain uses TRBV11-3 and TRBJ2-2, with a weak D call TRBD1 (6 bases). The V gene's germline CDR1 is SGHNT and CDR2 YENEEA. The length of the CDR3 is 15 residues. Trimming pared 1 base from V and 2 bases from J, leaving 8 bases between.

This chain connects TRBV7-9 to TRBJ2-1; 9 nucleotides align to TRBD2. This CDR3 comprises 17 residues. Germline V gene sequence: CDR1 SEHNR, CDR2 FQNEAQ (reference sequence). V shed 5 bases and J 3 bases; nucleotides not matched to a gene: 11. This CDR3 reads CASSPRASGAIYNEQFF. CDR3 in DNA: TGTGCCAGCAGCCCTAGGGCTAGCGGGGCTATCTACAATGAGCAGTTCTTC.

The chain recombines TRBV11-2 with TRBJ2-7; TRBD2 might be the D (6 bases). The V end lost 0 bases, the J end lost 9 bases, and 18 bases lay between the germline ends. The CDR3 contains 15 residues. Germline loops: CDR1 SGHAT, CDR2 FQNNGV. The CDR3 here is CASSLDGGSPLAQYF. The CDR3 DNA is TGTGCCAGCAGCTTAGATGGGGGGTCCCCCCTGGCGCAGTACTTC.

This clone qualifies as medium-sized. The rearrangement links TRBV4-2 to TRBJ2-1; weak D call: TRBD2 (6 bases). The germline V gene encodes CDR1 LGHNA and CDR2 YNFKEQ. The CDR3 is 13 amino acids. Trimming took 3 bases from V and 6 from J, leaving 9 bases between them. The CDR3 bases are TGTGCCAGCAGCCACTTCGGGGGCAATGAGCAGTTCTTC. Translation: CASSHFGGNEQFF.

The chain combines TRBV30 with TRBJ1-3; perhaps TRBD1 as D (6 bases). Germline V CDR1 and CDR2: GTSNPN, SVGIG (reference sequence). V was shortened by 5 bases and J by 5 bases, with 13 bases between the two germline ends. The CDR3 is made up of 13 amino acids. The CDR3 loop reads CAWGQRLRNTIYF. The CDR3 region has the DNA TGTGCCTGGGGACAGCGGTTAAGAAACACCATATATTTT.

The V and J genes are TRBV5-1 and TRBJ2-3; D perhaps matches TRBD1 (6 bases). The germline gives CDR1 SGHRS, CDR2 YFSETQ. The CDR3 has 14 amino acids. The V end was cut by 0 bases, the J end by 4 bases, with 9 bases between. CDR3: CASSLEQGSDTQYF. The CDR3 region has the DNA TGCGCCAGCAGCTTGGAACAGGGCTCAGATACGCAGTATTTT.

The J gene is TRBJ1-2, the V gene TRBV6-1; D may be TRBD1 (5 bases). The CDR3 contains 13 residues. The germline gives CDR1 MNHNS, CDR2 SASEGT. Between the trimmed V and J ends, which lost 8 bases and 4 bases, there was a span of 14 bases. The CDR3 DNA reads as TGTGCCAGCGGGGGGGAGTGGGCCTATGGCTACACCTTC. Residues: CASGGEWAYGYTF.

The V call is TRBV11-2, the J call TRBJ2-5; no definite D call. Germline-derived CDR1 and CDR2 are SGHAT and FQNNGV. The CDR3 is made up of 15 amino acids. V shed 3 bases and J shed 0 bases, with 11 bases lying between them. CDR3 DNA sequence: TGTGCCAGCAGCTTGGGCCGCAATTACCAAGAGACCCAGTACTTC. This sequence encodes CASSLGRNYQETQYF.

This chain links TRBV10-2 with TRBJ2-7; perhaps TRBD1 as D (6 bases). V lost 7 bases to trimming and J lost 2 bases, with 15 bases between them. The CDR3 covers 14 residues. From germline, CDR1 is WSHSY and CDR2 SAAADI. CDR3 nucleotide sequence: TGCGCCAGCACAAAGGGGACAACTACCTACGAGCAGTACTTC. It translates to CASTKGTTTYEQYF.

CDR3 in amino acids: CASSPWDRVRNYGYTF. CDR3 bases: TGTGCCAGCAGTCCTTGGGACAGGGTCAGAAACTATGGCTACACCTTC. The rearrangement links TRBV27 to TRBJ1-2, with 9 bases aligning to TRBD1. The germline gives CDR1 MNHEY, CDR2 SMNVEV (reference sequence). This CDR3 contains 16 residues. V shed 5 bases and J 2 bases; nucleotides not matched to a gene: 9.

The chain couples TRBV12-5 to TRBJ2-1, with 7 bases lining up with TRBD1. Germline CDR1 and CDR2: LGHNT and FRNRAP. CDR3 length: 15 amino acids. V shed 4 bases and J 2 bases; nucleotides not matched to a gene: 5. CDR3 loop: CASGSWDSPYNEQFF. CDR3 nucleotide sequence: TGTGCTAGTGGTTCTTGGGACAGTCCCTACAATGAGCAGTTCTTC.

CDR3 sequence (DNA): TGTGCCAGCAGCAAGACAGGTTCCGAGCAGTACTTC. This encodes CASSKTGSEQYF. This rearrangement joins TRBV7-8 to TRBJ2-7, with a weak D call TRBD1 (6 bases). Germline assignment: CDR1 SGHVS and CDR2 FQNEAQ. Trimming took off 5 bases at V and 6 bases at J, with 11 bases between the two ends. This CDR3 spans 12 amino acids.

The chain links TRBV30 to TRBJ1-2; D unresolved. Germline CDR1 GTSNPN, CDR2 SVGIG (reference sequence). Deletions cut 5 bases from V and 8 bases from J, with 12 bases between. There are 11 residues in the CDR3. CDR3 sequence (DNA): TGTGCCTGGGATTACTGGGCGGGCTACACCTTC. This gives the protein CAWDYWAGYTF.

This chain links TRBV27 with TRBJ2-7; a possible D gene is TRBD2 (5 bases). CDR3 length equals 13 residues. V lost 5 bases and J lost 4, with 12 bases in between. Germline V lookup: CDR1 MNHEY, CDR2 SMNVEV (reference sequence). CDR3 protein: CASSPGSGYEQYF. The CDR3 DNA follows: TGTGCCAGCAGTCCCGGGTCGGGGTACGAGCAGTACTTC.